A single sample gave rise to the 17 T cell receptor beta chains below, sequenced in a study of blood T cell repertoires in COVID-19. The assay was immunoSEQ multiplex PCR, and TCRdb's table has in-frame clones only and misses some. The table lists 95,000 to 100,000 clones, more than 70% of them singletons. What was sequenced was peripheral blood. The receptors here all came from a woman in her twenties or thirties with acute or convalescent COVID-19.

This chain links TRBV5-1 with TRBJ1-1, with 7 bases aligning to TRBD1. CDR1 and CDR2 from the germline V gene are SGHRS and YFSETQ. V trimming: 3 bases; J trimming: 3 bases; junction bases outside the gene matches: 5. The CDR3 contains 14 residues. The CDR3, as DNA: TGCGCCAGCAGCTCAACCGGGACAGACACTGAAGCTTTCTTT. It encodes CASSSTGTDTEAFF.

The gene calls are TRBV5-1 and TRBJ1-2; D might be TRBD1 (6 bases). The CDR3 extends over 14 amino acids. CDR1 is SGHRS, CDR2 YFSETQ, per germline. Trimming cost V 0 bases and J 3 bases, with 9 bases left between them. The CDR3: CASSLVPGDYGYTF. The DNA of the CDR3 is TGCGCCAGCAGCTTGGTCCCAGGGGACTATGGCTACACCTTC.

The chain carries TRBV6-5 and TRBJ2-7; tentatively, D is TRBD1 (6 bases). CDR1 and CDR2 (germline): MNHEY, SVGAGI. The V end was cut by 6 bases, the J end by 3 bases, with 15 bases between. The CDR3 has 14 residues. This CDR3 is CASSLSSDSYEQYF. The CDR3 DNA follows: TGTGCCAGCAGCCTCTCATCGGACAGCTACGAGCAGTACTTC.

The V call is TRBV2, the J call TRBJ2-2; 9 nucleotides align to TRBD1. The CDR3 consists of 15 residues. In germline, CDR1 is SNHLY, CDR2 FYNNEI. The ends lost 8 bases at V and 6 bases at J; junction bases unmatched: 10. CDR3 residues: CASGRLDRGPGELFF. CDR3 DNA: TGTGCCAGCGGCCGGTTGGACAGGGGTCCCGGGGAGCTGTTTTTT.

In nucleotides, the CDR3 is TGCAGCGTTACCCTCGTGGGACAGGGACCGTACGAGCAGTACTTC. Its translation: CSVTLVGQGPYEQYF. V is TRBV29-1 and J is TRBJ2-7; 9 bases are a match to TRBD1. The CDR3 runs 15 residues. V lost 5 bases to trimming and J lost 4 bases; unmatched junction nucleotides: 12. Germline lookup yields CDR1 SQVTM and CDR2 ANQGSEA.

The chain's CDR3 is CASSDSGATQYF. CDR3 DNA: TGCGCCAGCAGTGACTCAGGGGCAACGCAGTATTTT. The chain couples TRBV10-1 to TRBJ2-3, with D possibly TRBD1 on 6 matching bases. The CDR3 consists of 12 residues. Germline V gives CDR1 WNHNN, CDR2 SYGVQD (reference sequence). Between the trimmed V and J ends, which lost 3 bases and 9 bases, there was a span of 10 bases.

This sequence joins TRBV6-1 and TRBJ1-3; 10 positions agree with TRBD1. Germline CDR1 reads MNHNS; CDR2 reads SASEGT. CDR3 length: 16 residues. The trim removed 0 bases at V and 6 bases at J, leaving 5 bases unmatched. CDR3: CASSEASTGGLNTIYF. CDR3 nucleotides: TGTGCCAGCAGTGAAGCTTCGACAGGGGGCCTAAACACCATATATTTT.

V and J are TRBV7-3 and TRBJ1-6; D gene ambiguous. V was cut by 3 bases and J by 9 bases, with 12 bases left in between. Germline V gene sequence: CDR1 SGHTA, CDR2 FQGTGA. This CDR3 is built from 14 residues. CDR3: CASSFRSGFSPLHF. The CDR3 nucleotides read TGTGCCAGCAGCTTTAGGAGTGGGTTTTCACCCCTCCACTTT.

This chain connects TRBV7-9 to TRBJ2-6, with D tentatively TRBD1 (5 bases). Germline values: CDR1 SEHNR, CDR2 FQNEAQ (reference sequence). V lost 3 bases, J lost 6 bases, and 12 bases lay in between. This CDR3 comprises 15 residues. This chain's CDR3 is CASSFRAPLANVLTF. Written as DNA, the CDR3 is TGTGCCAGCAGCTTCAGGGCGCCCCTGGCCAACGTCCTGACTTTC.

The rearrangement joins TRBV7-9 to TRBJ1-2; 10 bases agree with TRBD1. There are 16 residues in the CDR3. Per germline, CDR1 SEHNR and CDR2 FQNEAQ (reference sequence). The trim removed 4 bases at V and 4 bases at J, leaving 9 bases unmatched. The CDR3 bases are TGTGCCAGCAGCTCGTCTTCGACAGGGGGCGTCTATGGCTACACCTTC. This translates into CASSSSSTGGVYGYTF.

The gene calls are TRBV14 and TRBJ1-6, with D perhaps matching TRBD1 (6 bases). CDR3 length: 15 amino acids. CDR1 is SGHDN, CDR2 FVKESK, per germline. V lost 0 bases to trimming and J lost 5 bases, with 8 bases between them. The CDR3 loop is CASSQDRGHNSPLHF. CDR3 bases: TGTGCCAGCAGCCAAGACAGGGGACATAATTCACCCCTCCACTTT. The variable domain in full, with the rest retrieved from reference TRBV14 and TRBJ1-6, is EAGVTQFPSHSVIEKGQTVTLRCDPISGHDNLYWYRRVMGKEIKFLLHFVKESKQDESGMPNNRFLAERTGGTYSTLKVQPAELEDSGVYFCASSQDRGHNSPLHFGNGTRLTVT.

This sequence joins TRBV7-9 and TRBJ2-2, with 8 bases that match TRBD2. Germline V gives CDR1 SEHNR, CDR2 FQNEAQ (reference sequence). The CDR3 totals 16 residues. V lost 7 bases to trimming and J lost 6 bases; unmatched junction nucleotides: 13. The DNA of the CDR3 is TGTGCCAGCAACTTCCTTTGGGCTAGCGGGTCCGGGGAGCTGTTTTTT. It specifies CASNFLWASGSGELFF.

This clone was found once. The chain links TRBV10-2 to TRBJ2-5; D is uncertain. Germline CDR1 is WSHSY and CDR2 is SAAADI. The CDR3 runs 14 residues. Trimming removed 4 bases at V and 1 base at J, with 10 bases between. CDR3 loop: CASSGQRTQETQYF. The DNA of the CDR3 is TGCGCCAGCAGTGGGCAACGCACCCAAGAGACCCAGTACTTC.

This clone was counted a few times. V and J are TRBV6-5 and TRBJ1-1, with a weak D call TRBD1 (6 bases). The CDR3 is made up of 13 amino acids. The germline gives CDR1 MNHEY, CDR2 SVGAGI. V was clipped by 5 bases and J by 7 bases, with 14 bases between them. The DNA for the CDR3 is TGTGCCAGCAGTAGGACAGAAGGAGGTGAAGCTTTCTTT. This encodes CASSRTEGGEAFF.

The sample holds a few counts of this clone. The CDR3 loop reads CASSLNRAGNEQFF. As DNA, the CDR3 is TGTGCCAGCAGCTTAAACAGGGCGGGCAATGAGCAGTTCTTC. The chain joins TRBV7-9 to TRBJ2-1; maybe TRBD1 (6 bases). The V end was cut by 2 bases, the J end by 6 bases, with 11 bases between. The CDR3 length is 14 residues. Germline values: CDR1 SEHNR, CDR2 FQNEAQ (reference sequence).

In nucleotides, the CDR3 is TGTGCCAGCAGCCCCCCGGGTAGCGGGGCCTACGAGCAGTACTTC. It codes for CASSPPGSGAYEQYF. The chain uses TRBV9 and TRBJ2-7, with 8 bases identical to TRBD2. CDR1 is SGDLS, CDR2 YYNGEE, per germline. There are 15 residues in the CDR3. V was clipped by 4 bases and J by 2 bases; unmatched bases: 8.

The J gene is TRBJ2-1, the V gene TRBV5-8; 10 nucleotides align to TRBD1. The V segment lost 6 bases and the J segment 7 bases; nucleotides outside the gene matches: 19. Germline loops: CDR1 SGHTS, CDR2 YDEGEE. The CDR3 has 18 residues. CDR3 residues: CASISSRLGQGMSNEQFF. The DNA of the CDR3 is TGTGCCAGCATATCCTCGAGACTGGGACAGGGGATGTCAAATGAGCAGTTCTTC.